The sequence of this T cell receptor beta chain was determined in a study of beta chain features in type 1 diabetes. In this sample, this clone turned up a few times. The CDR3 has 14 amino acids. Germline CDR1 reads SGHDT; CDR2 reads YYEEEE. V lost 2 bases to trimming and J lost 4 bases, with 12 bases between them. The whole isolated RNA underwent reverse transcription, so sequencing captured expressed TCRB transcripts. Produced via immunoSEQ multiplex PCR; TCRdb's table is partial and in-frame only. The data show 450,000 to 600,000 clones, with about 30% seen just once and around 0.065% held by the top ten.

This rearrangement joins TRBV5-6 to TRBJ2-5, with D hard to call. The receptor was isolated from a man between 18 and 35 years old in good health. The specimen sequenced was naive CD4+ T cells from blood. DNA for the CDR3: TGTGCCAGCAGCTTTCTTGGAGCAGGAGAGACCCAGTACTTC. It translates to CASSFLGAGETQYF.